The text below deals with one T cell receptor (beta chain). Its antigen is as yet unknown. Some clones are missing from TCRdb's copy, which holds only in-frame ones; the method was immunoSEQ multiplex PCR. Here the sample spans approximately 110,000 clones, more than 85% being singletons. This sample stems from a study of T cell responses to AZD1222 COVID-19 vaccine. General study points: Once two AZD1222 doses were given, Spike-specific TCR breadth and depth went up. Variant regions that are unmutated are reportedly the target of nearly half of spike-specific TCRs.

This CDR3 is built from 12 residues. V lost 4 bases, J lost 7 bases, and 7 bases lay in between. This clonotype was obtained from an adult in good health. The rearrangement joins TRBV12-3 or TRBV12-4 to TRBJ1-4; D gene ambiguous. The sequences come from peripheral blood, collected on day 0 of AZD1222 vaccination. The CDR3 region is CASSSRAEKLFF. The CDR3 bases are TGTGCCAGCAGTTCTCGGGCTGAAAAACTGTTTTTT.